A selection of T cell receptor beta chains follows, all from one sample in a study of T cell repertoires in cytomegalovirus infection. Their antigen targets remain unknown. TCRdb reprocessed the reads with MiXCR, giving one entry per CDR3 protein. The sample holds 450,000 to 650,000 distinct CDR3 sequences; almost 40% are singletons and the top ten take about 48%. The material was cultured PBMCs, obtained from culture after CMV antigen stimulation. The receptors stem from a human donor in good health (CMV status not recorded). Some clones in this sample may be carry-over from other donors' samples. Both conserved end residues are part of each CDR3.

V gene: TRBV2; J gene: TRBJ2-5; CDR3 protein: CASSEALGGGPETQYF
V gene: TRBV7-9; J gene: TRBJ1-3; CDR3 protein: CASSSGHLSSGNTIYF
V gene: TRBV6-2/TRBV6-3; J gene: TRBJ1-1; CDR3 protein: CASSYSGAYTEAFF
V gene: TRBV5-1; J gene: TRBJ2-1; CDR3 protein: CASSLVANSYNEQFF
V gene: TRBV14; J gene: TRBJ2-7; CDR3 protein: CASSQGPPGLSYEQYF
V gene: TRBV6-2/TRBV6-3; J gene: TRBJ1-1; CDR3 protein: CASSYPEKAFF
V gene: TRBV7-2; J gene: TRBJ2-1; CDR3 protein: CASSLTRDEQFF
V gene: TRBV7-9; J gene: TRBJ2-5; CDR3 protein: CASNRDRGSTQYF
V gene: TRBV19; J gene: TRBJ1-5; CDR3 protein: CASSIGGPQPQHF
V gene: TRBV7-2; J gene: TRBJ2-1; CDR3 protein: CASRLGFGTYNEQFF
V gene: TRBV6-1; J gene: TRBJ2-6; CDR3 protein: CASTSGANVLTF
V gene: TRBV20-1; J gene: TRBJ1-5; CDR3 protein: CSARDLYTDQPQHF
V gene: TRBV29-1; J gene: TRBJ2-1; CDR3 protein: CSVEERTGGEYNEQFF
V gene: TRBV12-3/TRBV12-4; J gene: TRBJ2-7; CDR3 protein: CASSFAGSYEQYF
V gene: TRBV7-2; J gene: TRBJ2-3; CDR3 protein: CASSLSPWARTGVITDTQYF
V gene: TRBV6-2/TRBV6-3; J gene: TRBJ2-7; CDR3 protein: CASSSWQYEQYF
V gene: TRBV11-2; J gene: TRBJ1-4; CDR3 protein: CASSFLPGQGSEKLFF
V gene: TRBV7-2; J gene: TRBJ2-3; CDR3 protein: CASSLEAGETDTQYF
V gene: TRBV11-2; J gene: TRBJ2-1; CDR3 protein: CASSAAGTSGSKQLF
V gene: TRBV12-3/TRBV12-4; J gene: TRBJ1-2; CDR3 protein: CASSPTVHGYTF
V gene: TRBV19; J gene: TRBJ2-2; CDR3 protein: CASLGDRAYTGELFF
V gene: TRBV10-3; J gene: TRBJ1-3; CDR3 protein: CAISEGATSGNTIYF
V gene: TRBV6-6; J gene: TRBJ2-3; CDR3 protein: CASSSSGRIADTQYF
V gene: TRBV5-4; J gene: TRBJ2-5; CDR3 protein: CASSLAVGEIQETQYF
V gene: TRBV7-2; J gene: TRBJ2-3; CDR3 protein: CASSFRSGGGTDTQYF
V gene: TRBV7-9; J gene: TRBJ2-1; CDR3 protein: CASSSREAPTRVGEQFF
V gene: TRBV7-2; J gene: TRBJ2-3; CDR3 protein: CASSLGLDSDTQYF
V gene: TRBV7-9; J gene: TRBJ1-4; CDR3 protein: CASSRDSTNEKLFF
V gene: TRBV10-3; J gene: TRBJ1-2; CDR3 protein: CAIRGQGRDGYTF
V gene: TRBV12-3/TRBV12-4; J gene: TRBJ2-1; CDR3 protein: CASSPRWGSYNEQFF
V gene: TRBV27; J gene: TRBJ2-3; CDR3 protein: CASSRLVISDTQYF
V gene: TRBV28; J gene: TRBJ1-3; CDR3 protein: CASSPWDGSGNTIYF
V gene: TRBV12-3/TRBV12-4; J gene: TRBJ1-5; CDR3 protein: CASSLLHQQPQHF
V gene: TRBV18; J gene: TRBJ2-3; CDR3 protein: CASSPLGFGTDTQYF
V gene: TRBV12-3/TRBV12-4; J gene: TRBJ1-1; CDR3 protein: CASGKGTEAFF
V gene: TRBV7-2; J gene: TRBJ2-1; CDR3 protein: CASSLVGRGYNEQFF
V gene: TRBV5-6; J gene: TRBJ1-2; CDR3 protein: CASTLGQGASIYGYTF
V gene: TRBV10-3; J gene: TRBJ2-7; CDR3 protein: CAISERGVAGGSGEQYF
V gene: TRBV3-1; J gene: TRBJ1-2; CDR3 protein: CASSPGAGGIYTF
V gene: TRBV28; J gene: TRBJ2-3; CDR3 protein: CASTLGTGRWDTQYF
V gene: TRBV7-9; J gene: TRBJ2-2; CDR3 protein: CASSQMAVNTGELFF